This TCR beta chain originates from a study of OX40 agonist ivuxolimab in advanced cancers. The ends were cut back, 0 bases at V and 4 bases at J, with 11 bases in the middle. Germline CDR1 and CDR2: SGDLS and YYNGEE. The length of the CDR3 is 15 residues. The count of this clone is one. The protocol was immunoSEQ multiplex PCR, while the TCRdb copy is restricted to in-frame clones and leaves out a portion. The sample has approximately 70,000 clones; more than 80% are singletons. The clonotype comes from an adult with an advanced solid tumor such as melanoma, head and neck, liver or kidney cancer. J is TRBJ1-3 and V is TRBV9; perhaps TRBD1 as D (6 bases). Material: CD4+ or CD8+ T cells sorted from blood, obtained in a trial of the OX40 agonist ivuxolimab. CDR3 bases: TGTGCCAGCAGCGTAGATGGGGGGCTAGGAAACACCATATATTTT. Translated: CASSVDGGLGNTIYF.